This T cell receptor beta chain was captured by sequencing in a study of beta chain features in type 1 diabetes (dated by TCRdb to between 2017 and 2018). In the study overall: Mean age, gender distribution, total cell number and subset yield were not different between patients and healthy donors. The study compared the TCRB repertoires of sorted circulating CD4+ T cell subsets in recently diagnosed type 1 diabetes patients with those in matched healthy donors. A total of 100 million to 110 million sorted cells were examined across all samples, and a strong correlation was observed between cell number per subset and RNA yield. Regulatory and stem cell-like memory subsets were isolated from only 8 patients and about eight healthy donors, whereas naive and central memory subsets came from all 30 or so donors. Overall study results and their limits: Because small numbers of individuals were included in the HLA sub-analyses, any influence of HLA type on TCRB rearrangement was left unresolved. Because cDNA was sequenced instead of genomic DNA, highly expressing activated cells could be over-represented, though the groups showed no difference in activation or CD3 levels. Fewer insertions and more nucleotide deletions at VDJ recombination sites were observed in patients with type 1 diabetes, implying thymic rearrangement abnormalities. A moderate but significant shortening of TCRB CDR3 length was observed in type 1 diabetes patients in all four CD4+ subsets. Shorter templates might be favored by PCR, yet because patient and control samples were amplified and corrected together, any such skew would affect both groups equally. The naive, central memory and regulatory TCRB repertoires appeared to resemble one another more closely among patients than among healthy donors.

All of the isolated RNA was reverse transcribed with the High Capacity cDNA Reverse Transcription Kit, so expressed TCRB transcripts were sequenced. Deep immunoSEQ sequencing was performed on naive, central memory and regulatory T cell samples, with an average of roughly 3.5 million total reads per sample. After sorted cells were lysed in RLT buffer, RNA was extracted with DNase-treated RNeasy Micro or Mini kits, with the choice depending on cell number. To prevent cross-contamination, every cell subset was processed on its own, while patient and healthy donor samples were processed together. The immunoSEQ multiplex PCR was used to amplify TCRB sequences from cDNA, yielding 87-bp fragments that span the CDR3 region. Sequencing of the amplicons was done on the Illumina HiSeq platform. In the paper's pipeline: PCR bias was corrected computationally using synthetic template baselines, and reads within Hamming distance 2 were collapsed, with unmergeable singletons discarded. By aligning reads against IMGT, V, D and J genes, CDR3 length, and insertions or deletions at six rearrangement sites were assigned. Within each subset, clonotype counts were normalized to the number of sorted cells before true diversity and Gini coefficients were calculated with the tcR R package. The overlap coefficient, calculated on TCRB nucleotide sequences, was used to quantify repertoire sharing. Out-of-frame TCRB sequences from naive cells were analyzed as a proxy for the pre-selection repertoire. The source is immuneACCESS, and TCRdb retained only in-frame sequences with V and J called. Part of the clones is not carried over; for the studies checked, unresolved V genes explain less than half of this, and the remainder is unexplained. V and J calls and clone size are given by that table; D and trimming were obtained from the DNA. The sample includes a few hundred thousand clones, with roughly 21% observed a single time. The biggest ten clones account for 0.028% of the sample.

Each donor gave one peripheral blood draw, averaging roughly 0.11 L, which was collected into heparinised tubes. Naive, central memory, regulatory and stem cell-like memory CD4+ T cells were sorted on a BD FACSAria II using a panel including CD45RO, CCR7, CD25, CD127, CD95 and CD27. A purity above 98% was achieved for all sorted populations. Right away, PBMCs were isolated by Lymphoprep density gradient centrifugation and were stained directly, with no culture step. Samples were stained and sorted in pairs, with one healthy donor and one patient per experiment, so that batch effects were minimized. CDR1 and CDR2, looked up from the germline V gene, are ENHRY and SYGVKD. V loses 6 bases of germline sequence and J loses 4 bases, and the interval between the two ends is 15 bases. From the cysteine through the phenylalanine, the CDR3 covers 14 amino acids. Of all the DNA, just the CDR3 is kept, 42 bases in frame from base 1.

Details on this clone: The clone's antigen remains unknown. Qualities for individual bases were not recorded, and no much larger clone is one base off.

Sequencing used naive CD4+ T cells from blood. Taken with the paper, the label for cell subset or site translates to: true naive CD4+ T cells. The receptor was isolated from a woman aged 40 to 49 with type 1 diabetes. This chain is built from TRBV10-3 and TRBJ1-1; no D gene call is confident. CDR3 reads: CAISADGGFTEAFF. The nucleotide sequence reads TGTGCCATCAGCGCGGATGGAGGGTTCACTGAAGCTTTCTTT.